The 27 T cell receptor beta chains given below trace back to one sample, sequenced in a study of vaccination and CD4 T cells after COVID-19. Sequencing of cultured CD4+ T cell DNA used the Oncomine TCR Beta short-read assay. TCRdb redid the calling of the PCR reads with MiXCR, one entry per CDR3 protein. The sample consists of about 24,000 distinct CDR3 sequences, approximately 49% of them appearing once. Treatment specified: approximately 9-day PBMC culture with coronavirus spike peptide pools or control peptides (ViraFEST assay). Antigen specificity for these receptors is unknown. The sequenced sample was CD4+ T cells from blood, cultured in vitro. The receptors derive from a human donor who had recovered from COVID-19.

The chain is built from TRBV11-3 and TRBJ2-7; TRBD2 agrees at 10 bases. Per germline, CDR1 SGHNT and CDR2 YENEEA. J gave up 5 bases and V 3 bases, and 16 bases lay outside the gene matches. The CDR3 covers 18 residues. CDR3 sequence reads: CASSFGIPSSGSIHEQYF. CDR3 bases: TGTGCCAGCAGCTTCGGAATCCCCTCTAGCGGGAGCATCCACGAGCAGTACTTC.

In its sample, this clonotype was seen a few times. V gene TRBV21-1 combines with J gene TRBJ2-5; the D segment call TRBD1 is taken from the table without a DNA check. TRBV21-1 is flagged as a pseudogene. The CDR3 totals 16 residues. Here the CDR3 DNA reads TGTGCCAGCAGCAAAGGGGAGGGACAGGGATTAGAGACCCAGTACTTC. It codes for CASSKGEGQGLETQYF.

This chain joins TRBV5-4 and TRBJ2-7; TRBD2 is a possible D gene (6 bases). This CDR3 is built from 16 residues. The ends were cut back, 1 base at V and 1 base at J, with 15 bases in the middle. The V gene's germline CDR1 is SGHNT and CDR2 YYREEE (reference sequence). The chain's CDR3 is CASSLKSAGLSYEQYF. The CDR3 DNA reads TGTGCCAGCAGCTTGAAATCGGCGGGACTTTCCTACGAGCAGTACTTC.

CDR3 sequence (DNA): TGTGCCAGCAGCCGTCAACAGCAAAACTATGGCTACACCTTC. It encodes CASSRQQQNYGYTF. The chain has TRBV4-2 and TRBJ1-2; D ambiguous. The CDR3 contains 14 residues. CDR1 is LGHNA, CDR2 YNFKEQ, per germline. V was cut by 4 bases and J by 2 bases, with 11 bases left in between.

This clonotype occurred a few times. CDR3 sequence (DNA): TGTGCCAGCAGCGTATACAGGGACAGAGAGAACACTGAAGCTTTCTTT. Amino acid sequence: CASSVYRDRENTEAFF. V is TRBV7-9 and J is TRBJ1-1, with TRBD1 matching over 7 bases. The CDR3 extends over 16 amino acids. Per the germline V gene, CDR1 is SEHNR and CDR2 is FQNEAQ (reference sequence). V gave up 5 bases and J gave up 1 base; unmatched junction bases: 10.

There are a few counts of this clonotype. V usage is TRBV28 and J usage is TRBJ2-1; D uncertain. Trimming removed 5 bases at V and 8 bases at J, with 10 bases between. Per the germline V gene, CDR1 is MDHEN and CDR2 is SYDVKM. The CDR3 is 12 residues long. Here the CDR3 reads CASSILSDEQFF. The CDR3 DNA is TGTGCCAGCAGTATATTAAGCGATGAGCAGTTCTTC.

This clonotype was counted between two and nine times. The chain employs TRBV25-1 and TRBJ1-1; a weak D match, TRBD1 (6 bases). The CDR3 has 14 amino acids. Germline-derived CDR1 and CDR2 are MGHDK and SYGVNS. Between the trimmed V and J ends, which lost 8 bases and 5 bases, there was a span of 18 bases. The CDR3 is CASSRGGLGTEAFF. In nucleotides, the CDR3 is TGTGCCAGCTCCCGTGGGGGCTTGGGGACTGAAGCTTTCTTT.

The chain joins TRBV19 to TRBJ1-2, with a possible D match to TRBD1 (5 bases). Germline loops: CDR1 LNHDA, CDR2 SQIVND (reference sequence). V lost 2 bases, J lost 5 bases, and 15 bases lay in between. CDR3 length equals 15 residues. The CDR3 spells CASSIKEGLEYGYTF. The CDR3 region has the DNA TGTGCCAGTAGTATAAAGGAGGGACTGGAGTATGGCTACACCTTC.

The chain is built from TRBV20-1 and TRBJ1-2, with 11 bases lining up with TRBD1. Germline-derived CDR1 and CDR2 are DFQATT and SNEGSKA (reference sequence). J lost 8 bases, V lost 4 bases, and 3 bases had no gene match. The CDR3 is 12 residues long. In DNA, the CDR3 is TGCAGTGCTACCGGACAGGGGGCCGGCTACACCTTC. This encodes CSATGQGAGYTF.

The table lists this clonotype with a count of one. The chain carries TRBV20-1 and TRBJ1-2; 7 bases are a match to TRBD1. The ends lost 3 bases at V and 8 bases at J; junction bases unmatched: 12. The length of the CDR3 is 14 residues. In germline, CDR1 is DFQATT, CDR2 SNEGSKA (reference sequence). The CDR3 loop reads CSASRAEGAGGYTF. DNA for the CDR3: TGCAGTGCTAGCAGAGCCGAGGGGGCCGGGGGCTACACCTTC.

This clonotype was found a few times. The V gene is TRBV20-1, the J gene TRBJ2-5; 11 positions agree with TRBD1. The CDR3 length is 15 residues. CDR1 and CDR2 (germline): DFQATT, SNEGSKA (reference sequence). V gave up 0 bases and J gave up 4 bases; unmatched junction bases: 4. In nucleotides, the CDR3 is TGCAGTGCTAGAGACGGGACAGGGGGAGGAGAGACCCAGTACTTC. Residues: CSARDGTGGGETQYF.

This clonotype has just a few counts. The chain uses TRBV2 and TRBJ1-5, with TRBD1 matching 7 bases. The CDR3 totals 14 residues. Germline values: CDR1 SNHLY, CDR2 FYNNEI. With V trimmed by 3 bases and J by 5 bases, 4 bases remained unmatched. The CDR3 spells CASSEGQNYQPQHF. CDR3 coding DNA: TGTGCCAGCAGTGAGGGACAGAATTATCAGCCCCAGCATTTT.

The chain employs TRBV28 and TRBJ1-3; D not certain. The CDR3 sequence is 12 residues long. In germline, CDR1 is MDHEN, CDR2 SYDVKM. V lost 3 bases to trimming and J lost 6 bases, with 6 bases between them. The CDR3: CASSLTPNTIYF. The CDR3 DNA follows: TGTGCCAGCAGTTTGACCCCAAACACCATATATTTT.

This clonotype was detected a few times. CDR3 coding DNA: TGTGCCAGCACCTCTCGGGTTCAGGGGGGCTACACCTTC. This gives the protein CASTSRVQGGYTF. The chain employs TRBV6-1 and TRBJ1-2, with a weak D call TRBD1 (6 bases). V was shortened by 7 bases and J by 8 bases, with 17 bases between the two germline ends. Germline-derived CDR1 and CDR2 are MNHNS and SASEGT. This CDR3 region has 13 residues.

V gene TRBV14 combines with J gene TRBJ1-2; D uncertain. The V end was cut by 1 base, the J end by 5 bases, with 20 bases between. The germline CDR1 and CDR2 sequences are SGHDN and FVKESK. The CDR3 spans 17 residues. The CDR3 here is CASSQGAIGSPRYGYTF. DNA of the CDR3: TGTGCCAGCAGCCAAGGGGCAATAGGAAGCCCGCGGTATGGCTACACCTTC.

The chain carries TRBV6-1 and TRBJ2-7; 9 nucleotides agree with TRBD1. This CDR3 is 15 amino acids long. V lost 4 bases and J lost 0; bases outside the gene matches: 4. Per the germline V gene, CDR1 is MNHNS and CDR2 is SASEGT. Here the CDR3 DNA reads TGTGCCAGCAGTGGCCGGGACAGGGCCTCCTACGAGCAGTACTTC. Protein: CASSGRDRASYEQYF.

Concerning this clonotype: Germline is not matched at one junction end, which may reflect a read error. The chain is built from TRBV23-1 and TRBJ2-5; tentative D call: TRBD1 (5 bases). TRBV23-1 is placed among ORFs of uncertain function. This CDR3 is 15 amino acids long. CDR3 nucleotides: TGCGCCAGCAGTCAACATGGACATGACCAGGAGACCCAGTACTTC. Translating it yields CASSQHGHDQETQYF.

V gene TRBV28 combines with J gene TRBJ1-1; no firm D call. V lost 1 base, J lost 3 bases, and 9 bases lay in between. The CDR3 is made up of 14 amino acids. CDR1 MDHEN and CDR2 SYDVKM come from the germline V gene. The CDR3 DNA reads TGTGCCAGCAGTTTATCAGTATCCTACACTGAAGCTTTCTTT. This encodes CASSLSVSYTEAFF.

V is TRBV6-2 or TRBV6-3 and J is TRBJ1-2, with D tentatively TRBD1 (5 bases). The germline CDR1 and CDR2 sequences are MNHEY and SVGEGT. V shed 2 bases and J shed 0 bases, with 10 bases lying between them. CDR3 size: 15 residues. CDR3 sequence reads: CASSYDGQTNYGYTF. In DNA, the CDR3 is TGTGCCAGCAGTTACGACGGACAAACTAACTATGGCTACACCTTC.

CDR3 protein: CASSVAPNTEAFF. The DNA for the CDR3 is TGTGCCAGCAGTGTTGCACCGAACACTGAAGCTTTCTTT. The chain recombines TRBV2 with TRBJ1-1; D is unclear. Trimming left V 4 bases short and J 1 base short, with 7 bases between. CDR1 is SNHLY, CDR2 FYNNEI, per germline. The CDR3 runs to 13 residues.

A few counts support this clonotype. The genes are TRBV20-1 and TRBJ2-3, with 8 bases aligning to TRBD1. The CDR3 covers 16 residues. Trimming cost V 7 bases and J 3 bases; bases outside gene matches: 15. Per germline, CDR1 DFQATT and CDR2 SNEGSKA (reference sequence). The CDR3 region has the DNA TGCAGTGTAGAAAGTGTTGGGACAGGTAATACAGATACGCAGTATTTT. It encodes CSVESVGTGNTDTQYF.

The chain links TRBV19 to TRBJ2-3; no firm D call. Per germline, CDR1 LNHDA and CDR2 SQIVND (reference sequence). V was shortened by 5 bases and J by 0 bases, with 9 bases between the two germline ends. The CDR3 has 14 residues. The CDR3 spells CASSPMISTDTQYF. The CDR3 region has the DNA TGTGCCAGTAGTCCCATGATCAGCACAGATACGCAGTATTTT.

CDR3 sequence: CATSRDRAATNEKLFF. The CDR3 DNA reads TGTGCCACCAGCAGAGATCGGGCAGCAACTAATGAAAAACTGTTTTTT. The V call is TRBV15, the J call TRBJ1-4, with D hard to call. The CDR3 is made up of 16 amino acids. The V end lost 0 bases, the J end lost 0 bases, and 8 bases lay between the germline ends. Germline values: CDR1 LNHNV, CDR2 YYDKDF (reference sequence).

The rearrangement joins TRBV28 to TRBJ1-2; D gene unclear. The length of the CDR3 is 13 residues. V was shortened by 6 bases and J by 4 bases, with 12 bases between the two germline ends. Germline CDR1 reads MDHEN; CDR2 reads SYDVKM. The CDR3 DNA sequence: TGTGCCAGCAGGTGGGGAGGGAGCTATGGCTACACCTTC. Translation gives CASRWGGSYGYTF.

The CDR3 loop reads CATSDPSVGRAGETQYF. CDR3 DNA: TGTGCCACCAGTGACCCCTCTGTCGGTCGGGCGGGAGAGACCCAGTACTTC. The rearrangement joins TRBV24-1 to TRBJ2-5; the D gene is possibly TRBD2 (5 bases). The germline V gene has CDR1 KGHDR and CDR2 SFDVKD. This CDR3 is 17 amino acids long. Trimming took off 4 bases at V and 4 bases at J, with 21 bases between the two ends.

J is TRBJ2-2 and V is TRBV6-2 or TRBV6-3, with 10 positions matching TRBD2. J lost 4 bases, V lost 5 bases, and 10 bases had no gene match. Germline V CDR1 and CDR2: MNHEY, SVGEGT. The CDR3 has 17 amino acids. The CDR3 DNA reads as TGTGCCAGCAGTCGTCTACCGGGACTAGCGATCACCGGGGAGCTGTTTTTT. It encodes CASSRLPGLAITGELFF.

This clonotype was counted a few times. The J gene is TRBJ1-6, the V gene TRBV27, with no clear D. Germline V gene sequence: CDR1 MNHEY, CDR2 SMNVEV (reference sequence). CDR3 length: 15 residues. V gave up 2 bases and J gave up 0 bases, with 5 bases separating them. The CDR3: CASSLESSYNSPLHF. The CDR3 bases are TGTGCCAGCAGTTTAGAAAGCTCCTATAATTCACCCCTCCACTTT.